This T cell receptor beta chain was profiled in a study of CD8+ T cells in alopecia areata. The treatment was: oral pan-JAK inhibitor, 5-10 mg twice daily. RNA extraction and reverse transcription yielded cDNA as sequencing template. Measured with immunoSEQ multiplex PCR; TCRdb has only the in-frame clones, and not every one. The sample has about 200,000 clones; roughly two fifths are singletons. The CDR3 length is 16 residues. Per the germline V gene, CDR1 is SQVTM and CDR2 is ANQGSEA. V trimming: 0 bases; J trimming: 4 bases; junction bases outside the gene matches: 7. This sequence originates from a human donor with alopecia areata. The sample was CD4+ T cells sorted from blood, taken between weeks 30 and 35, from a patient treated with tofacitinib. The chain is built from TRBV29-1 and TRBJ2-1; 9 bases align to TRBD2. The DNA of the CDR3 is TGCAGCGTTGAAGATCTTGCTAGCGGGGCTTACAATGAGCAGTTCTTC. As protein: CSVEDLASGAYNEQFF.